What follows are 20 T cell receptor beta chains derived from one specimen sequenced in a study of cytomegalovirus exposure and HLA in healthy donors. The study ran its PCR with 60 Vbeta and 13 Jbeta primers. Profiling relied on immunoSEQ multiplex PCR, and the TCRdb table lists in-frame clones only, not all of them. The repertoire has 95,000 to 120,000 clones, over 75% of them found once; the top ten carry about 5%. Input material: PBMCs. The origin of the receptors is a woman in her 30s in good health and CMV-seropositive.

The rearrangement links TRBV5-1 to TRBJ1-6; D may be TRBD1 (6 bases). From germline, CDR1 is SGHRS and CDR2 YFSETQ. Trimming took off 4 bases at V and 8 bases at J, with 16 bases between the two ends. The CDR3 length is 15 residues. CDR3 sequence (DNA): TGCGCCAGCAGCATCCAACAGGGCTGGGATTCACCCCTCCACTTT. Translated: CASSIQQGWDSPLHF.

The table lists this clone with a count of one. The chain recombines TRBV15 with TRBJ1-4, with D unresolved. In germline, CDR1 is LNHNV, CDR2 YYDKDF (reference sequence). The CDR3 consists of 12 residues. The V gene lost 9 bases and the J gene lost 2 bases, with 7 bases spanning the gap. The CDR3 region is CATSMTNEKLFF. CDR3 sequence (DNA): TGTGCCACATCAATGACTAATGAAAAACTGTTTTTT.

The chain couples TRBV27 to TRBJ1-1; tentatively, D is TRBD1 (5 bases). Germline CDR1 is MNHEY and CDR2 is SMNVEV (reference sequence). V lost 4 bases to trimming and J lost 2 bases, with 11 bases between them. This CDR3 comprises 14 residues. The CDR3 reads CASSSTEANTEAFF. CDR3 in DNA: TGTGCCAGCAGTTCGACAGAAGCAAACACTGAAGCTTTCTTT.

CDR3 sequence reads: CASSIGGGSNQPQHF. For the CDR3, the DNA is TGTGCCAGTAGTATAGGGGGGGGAAGCAATCAGCCCCAGCATTTT. The chain carries TRBV19 and TRBJ1-5, with TRBD1 as a possible D gene (5 bases). CDR3 length: 15 residues. Per the germline V gene, CDR1 is LNHDA and CDR2 is SQIVND (reference sequence). V gave up 1 base and J gave up 1 base, with 8 bases separating them.

J is TRBJ1-5 and V is TRBV30; 12 nucleotides line up with TRBD1. This CDR3 comprises 17 residues. With 0 bases clipped from V and 1 base from J, the junction kept 4 bases outside the gene matches. The V gene's germline CDR1 is GTSNPN and CDR2 SVGIG (reference sequence). The CDR3 coding sequence is TGTGCCTGGAGTGTGGGACAGGGGGCGCAGAGCAATCAGCCCCAGCATTTT. Translation gives CAWSVGQGAQSNQPQHF.

The V and J genes are TRBV19 and TRBJ2-2; D call uncertain. This CDR3 has 15 amino acids. The V gene lost 3 bases and the J gene lost 1 base, with 9 bases spanning the gap. In germline, CDR1 is LNHDA, CDR2 SQIVND (reference sequence). CDR3 nucleotide sequence: TGTGCCAGTAGTATGTGGGCCCAGAACACCGGGGAGCTGTTTTTT. Translated: CASSMWAQNTGELFF.

The CDR3 DNA is TGTGCCATCAGTGCGGGAATCGGGACAGGGAACACTGAAGCTTTCTTT. Amino acid sequence: CAISAGIGTGNTEAFF. The chain links TRBV10-3 to TRBJ1-1; 8 bases are a match to TRBD1. Looked up from germline, CDR1 is ENHRY and CDR2 is SYGVKD. V gave up 4 bases and J gave up 1 base; unmatched junction bases: 8. This CDR3 has 16 residues.

The J gene is TRBJ2-2, the V gene TRBV19, with D possibly TRBD1 on 5 matching bases. The V gene's germline CDR1 is LNHDA and CDR2 SQIVND (reference sequence). The CDR3 sequence is 14 residues long. Trimming cost V 7 bases and J 5 bases, with 14 bases left between them. CDR3: CASTTGLRTGELFF. CDR3 DNA sequence: TGTGCCAGTACCACAGGTTTGAGGACCGGGGAGCTGTTTTTT.

This clone occurred a few times. This rearrangement joins TRBV5-1 to TRBJ1-1, with TRBD1 as a possible D gene (6 bases). The V end lost 4 bases, the J end lost 3 bases, and 13 bases lay between the germline ends. CDR3 length: 14 residues. Germline assignment: CDR1 SGHRS and CDR2 YFSETQ. DNA for the CDR3: TGCGCCAGCAGCGCTGGGAGGGGGGACACTGAAGCTTTCTTT. Its protein product is CASSAGRGDTEAFF.

V and J are TRBV6-4 and TRBJ2-2, with 7 bases that match TRBD2. J was trimmed by 2 bases and V by 3 bases; bases with no gene match: 3. CDR3 size: 15 residues. Germline CDR1 is MRHNA and CDR2 is SNTAGT. Written as DNA, the CDR3 is TGTGCCAGCAGTGAGTGGGGGGGAAACACCGGGGAGCTGTTTTTT. Its protein product is CASSEWGGNTGELFF.

The CDR3 sequence is CASGFLQGRRVAFF. The CDR3 DNA reads as TGTGCCAGCGGTTTCCTCCAGGGCCGACGGGTAGCTTTCTTT. The genes are TRBV6-5 and TRBJ1-1; weak D call: TRBD1 (5 bases). Trimming took 8 bases from V and 10 from J, leaving 23 bases between them. Germline V gene data show CDR1 as MNHEY and CDR2 as SVGAGI. This CDR3 spans 14 amino acids.

The chain carries TRBV7-2 and TRBJ2-7, with D tentatively TRBD2 (6 bases). The germline V gene has CDR1 SGHTA and CDR2 FQGNSA. The CDR3 is made up of 18 amino acids. V was clipped by 4 bases and J by 3 bases, with 25 bases between them. CDR3 nucleotide sequence: TGTGCCAGCAGCTCCGGTTGGTGGGGGGTGACGGGGTACTACGAGCAGTACTTC. This codes for CASSSGWWGVTGYYEQYF.

The chain joins TRBV5-1 to TRBJ2-7; 11 nucleotides line up with TRBD2. V gave up 1 base and J gave up 5 bases; unmatched junction bases: 5. The CDR3 is made up of 15 amino acids. Germline V gives CDR1 SGHRS, CDR2 YFSETQ. The DNA of the CDR3 is TGCGCCAGCAGCTTGACTAGCGGGAGTTTAGACGAGCAGTACTTC. It yields the protein CASSLTSGSLDEQYF.

This clone was counted once. The rearrangement uses TRBV6-6 and TRBJ1-2; possibly TRBD1 for D (6 bases). The CDR3 length is 14 residues. The germline CDR1 and CDR2 sequences are MNHNY and SVGAGI (reference sequence). The ends were cut back, 0 bases at V and 8 bases at J, with 13 bases in the middle. CDR3 in amino acids: CASSYSGGAGGYTF. CDR3 coding DNA: TGTGCCAGCAGTTACTCGGGGGGGGCAGGAGGCTACACCTTC.

The chain recombines TRBV6-1 with TRBJ1-5; D is perhaps TRBD1 (5 bases). CDR3 length: 15 residues. CDR1 and CDR2 (germline): MNHNS, SASEGT. V was clipped by 6 bases and J by 0 bases, with 12 bases between them. The CDR3 sequence: CASRDGHNSNQPQHF. As DNA, the CDR3 is TGTGCCAGCAGGGATGGACACAATAGCAATCAGCCCCAGCATTTT.

CDR3 DNA: TGTGCCAGCAGCTACGTTACCGGGACTGTTAACTATGGCTACACCTTC. Protein sequence: CASSYVTGTVNYGYTF. The chain carries TRBV11-2 and TRBJ1-2; the D gene is possibly TRBD1 (5 bases). The length of the CDR3 is 16 residues. V was trimmed by 4 bases and J by 1 base, leaving 16 bases between them. The germline CDR1 and CDR2 sequences are SGHAT and FQNNGV.

The chain recombines TRBV11-3 with TRBJ2-3; D is unresolved. The V end lost 5 bases, the J end lost 2 bases, and 11 bases lay between the germline ends. Germline lookup yields CDR1 SGHNT and CDR2 YENEEA. The CDR3 has 14 amino acids. CDR3 residues: CASSGETPTDTQYF. For the CDR3, the DNA is TGTGCCAGCAGCGGAGAAACCCCCACAGATACGCAGTATTTT.

J is TRBJ2-1 and V is TRBV6-4; the match to TRBD1 covers 12 bases. The J segment lost 1 base and the V segment lost 3 bases, leaving 1 base of the junction unmatched. Looked up from germline, CDR1 is MRHNA and CDR2 is SNTAGT. This CDR3 is built from 16 residues. Here the CDR3 DNA reads TGTGCCAGCAGTGAGGGACAGGGGGCATCCTACAATGAGCAGTTCTTC. It encodes CASSEGQGASYNEQFF.

This rearrangement joins TRBV19 to TRBJ1-5; the D gene is possibly TRBD1 (6 bases). The CDR3 consists of 18 residues. CDR1 is LNHDA, CDR2 SQIVND, per germline (reference sequence). The V and J ends lost 6 bases and 0 bases respectively, with 21 bases between them. The CDR3 protein is CASSSQGPSLVSNQPQHF. DNA of the CDR3: TGTGCCAGTAGCTCACAGGGACCCTCACTCGTTAGCAATCAGCCCCAGCATTTT. Full variable domain (remainder filled in from reference TRBV19 and TRBJ1-5): DGGITQSPKYLFRKEGQNVTLSCEQNLNHDAMYWYRQDPGQGLRLIYYSQIVNDFQKGDIAEGYSVSREKKESFPLTVTSAQKNPTAFYLCASSSQGPSLVSNQPQHFGDGTRLSIL.

The chain employs TRBV29-1 and TRBJ2-7; 11 bases map to TRBD1. V was pared by 0 bases and J by 2 bases, with 9 bases of the junction left unmatched. Per germline, CDR1 SQVTM and CDR2 ANQGSEA. There are 17 residues in the CDR3. The chain's CDR3 is CSVEDRTGGGSAYEQYF. The CDR3 nucleotides are TGCAGCGTTGAAGACCGGACAGGGGGCGGTTCGGCCTACGAGCAGTACTTC.